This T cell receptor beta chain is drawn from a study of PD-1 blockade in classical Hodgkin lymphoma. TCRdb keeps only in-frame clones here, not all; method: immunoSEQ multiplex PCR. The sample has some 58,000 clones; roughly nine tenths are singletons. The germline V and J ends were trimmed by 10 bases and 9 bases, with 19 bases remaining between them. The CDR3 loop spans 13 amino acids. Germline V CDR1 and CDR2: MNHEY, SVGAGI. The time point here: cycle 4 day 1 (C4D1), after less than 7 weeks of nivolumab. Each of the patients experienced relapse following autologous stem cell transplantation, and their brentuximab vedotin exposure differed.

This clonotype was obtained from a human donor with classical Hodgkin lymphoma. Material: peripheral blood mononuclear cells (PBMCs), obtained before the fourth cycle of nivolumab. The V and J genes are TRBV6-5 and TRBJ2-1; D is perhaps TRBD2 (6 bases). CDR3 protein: CANTAILGGEQFF. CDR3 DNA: TGTGCCAACACCGCGATACTGGGGGGTGAGCAGTTCTTC.